A selection of T cell receptor beta chains follows, all from one sample in a study of CD39 and CD103 CD8 tumor-infiltrating T cells. Assay: immunoSEQ multiplex PCR; the TCRdb copy retains only in-frame clones and omits some. Of a few hundred clones in the sample, around 62% were seen once. The source material was CD39+ CD103+ CD8+ T cells sorted from a lymph node. All receptors come from a human donor with head and neck squamous cell carcinoma. CDR3s include the opening cysteine and the closing phenylalanine or tryptophan. Each record gives: J gene, clone size, V gene, D gene, CDR3 protein, CDR3 DNA. The D gene is left open where the match is weak. Not every row has a clone size; where given, it reads once, few, many or a size class.

j_gene: TRBJ2-5
abundance: -
v_gene: TRBV11-1
d_gene: TRBD1
CDR3aa: CASSPGQGETQYF
CDR3nt: TGTGCCAGCAGCCCCGGACAGGGAGAGACCCAGTACTTC

j_gene: TRBJ1-1
abundance: -
v_gene: TRBV18
d_gene: TRBD1
CDR3aa: CASSPPGTGAIRGTEAFF
CDR3nt: TGTGCCAGCTCACCACCAGGGACAGGGGCTATCAGGGGCACTGAAGCTTTCTTT

j_gene: TRBJ2-5
abundance: large
v_gene: TRBV19
d_gene: -
CDR3aa: CASSRVPEARETQYF
CDR3nt: TGTGCCAGTAGTAGGGTCCCGGAGGCGAGAGAGACCCAGTACTTC

j_gene: TRBJ2-7
abundance: -
v_gene: TRBV28
d_gene: -
CDR3aa: CASSSTGFTYEQYF
CDR3nt: TGTGCCAGCAGTTCGACAGGTTTTACCTACGAGCAGTACTTC

j_gene: TRBJ1-5
abundance: -
v_gene: TRBV5-5
d_gene: -
CDR3aa: CASSTTVDSNQPQHF
CDR3nt: TGTGCCAGCAGCACCACAGTAGATAGCAATCAGCCCCAGCATTTT

j_gene: TRBJ2-7
abundance: large
v_gene: TRBV4-1
d_gene: TRBD2
CDR3aa: CASSQASTGGPHEQYF
CDR3nt: TGCGCCAGCAGCCAAGCTTCCACGGGGGGGCCCCACGAGCAGTACTTC

j_gene: TRBJ1-6
abundance: few
v_gene: TRBV2
d_gene: -
CDR3aa: CASSELWNSYNSPLHF
CDR3nt: TGTGCCAGCAGTGAATTGTGGAACTCCTATAATTCACCCCTCCACTTT

j_gene: TRBJ1-5
abundance: -
v_gene: TRBV6-5
d_gene: TRBD1
CDR3aa: CATKQTGANQPQHF
CDR3nt: TGTGCCACCAAACAAACAGGGGCCAATCAGCCCCAGCATTTT

j_gene: TRBJ2-3
abundance: -
v_gene: TRBV9
d_gene: -
CDR3aa: CASSDGAGISGTDTQYF
CDR3nt: TGTGCCAGCAGCGATGGGGCGGGGATATCAGGCACAGATACGCAGTATTTT

j_gene: TRBJ1-1
abundance: -
v_gene: TRBV19
d_gene: -
CDR3aa: CASSIGGIEAFF
CDR3nt: TGTGCCAGTAGTATAGGGGGGATAGAAGCTTTCTTT

j_gene: TRBJ2-7
abundance: -
v_gene: TRBV21-1
d_gene: -
CDR3aa: CASSAILAGGTYEQYF
CDR3nt: TGTGCCAGCAGCGCCATACTAGCGGGGGGGACCTACGAGCAGTACTTC

j_gene: TRBJ1-4
abundance: few
v_gene: TRBV28
d_gene: -
CDR3aa: CASSLGRDVEKLFF
CDR3nt: TGTGCCAGCAGTTTGGGGCGGGATGTTGAAAAACTGTTTTTT

j_gene: TRBJ2-7
abundance: few
v_gene: TRBV28
d_gene: -
CDR3aa: CASSLQTAYEQYF
CDR3nt: TGTGCCAGCAGTTTACAAACCGCCTACGAGCAGTACTTC

j_gene: TRBJ1-2
abundance: -
v_gene: TRBV30
d_gene: TRBD1
CDR3aa: CAFFSGQGSFGYGYTF
CDR3nt: TGTGCCTTCTTCTCGGGACAGGGTTCTTTTGGGTATGGCTACACCTTC

j_gene: TRBJ2-7
abundance: few
v_gene: TRBV11-2
d_gene: -
CDR3aa: CASRLDVGGRPSYEQYF
CDR3nt: TGTGCCAGCAGGCTGGATGTAGGCGGTCGACCATCCTACGAGCAGTACTTC

j_gene: TRBJ1-2
abundance: -
v_gene: TRBV25-1
d_gene: TRBD1
CDR3aa: CASSDSGTELNYGYTF
CDR3nt: TGTGCCAGCAGTGACTCGGGGACAGAACTTAACTATGGCTACACCTTC

j_gene: TRBJ1-2
abundance: -
v_gene: TRBV19
d_gene: -
CDR3aa: CASSIRGDYGYTF
CDR3nt: TGTGCCAGTAGTATAAGGGGCGACTATGGCTACACCTTC

j_gene: TRBJ2-1
abundance: -
v_gene: TRBV19
d_gene: -
CDR3aa: CASSIDPPGVTYNEQFF
CDR3nt: TGTGCCAGTAGTATAGATCCCCCCGGGGTCACATACAATGAGCAGTTCTTC

j_gene: TRBJ1-1
abundance: -
v_gene: TRBV27
d_gene: -
CDR3aa: CASKGGIEAFF
CDR3nt: TGTGCCAGCAAGGGGGGAATAGAGGCTTTCTTT

j_gene: TRBJ2-7
abundance: -
v_gene: TRBV6-5
d_gene: -
CDR3aa: CASSPARSGKQYF
CDR3nt: TGTGCCAGCAGTCCGGCGCGTTCCGGCAAGCAGTACTTC

j_gene: TRBJ1-1
abundance: large
v_gene: TRBV5-1
d_gene: TRBD1
CDR3aa: CASSAGGPNTEAFF
CDR3nt: TGCGCCAGCAGCGCAGGGGGGCCGAACACTGAAGCTTTCTTT

j_gene: TRBJ2-1
abundance: once
v_gene: TRBV4-1
d_gene: TRBD2
CDR3aa: CASSHGTSGGAGTYNEQFF
CDR3nt: TGCGCCAGCAGCCACGGGACTAGCGGGGGGGCCGGAACCTACAATGAGCAGTTCTTC

j_gene: TRBJ2-7
abundance: -
v_gene: TRBV11-2
d_gene: TRBD2
CDR3aa: CASSLGLAGASEQYF
CDR3nt: TGTGCCAGCAGCTTAGGACTAGCGGGGGCAAGCGAGCAGTACTTC

j_gene: TRBJ2-7
abundance: large
v_gene: TRBV29-1
d_gene: TRBD1
CDR3aa: CSVAADRSLDEQYF
CDR3nt: TGCAGCGTTGCCGCGGACAGGAGTCTCGATGAGCAGTACTTC

j_gene: TRBJ2-7
abundance: -
v_gene: TRBV5-6
d_gene: -
CDR3aa: CASSLGPLEQYF
CDR3nt: TGTGCCAGCAGCTTGGGACCCCTCGAGCAGTACTTC

j_gene: TRBJ1-2
abundance: few
v_gene: TRBV15
d_gene: TRBD1
CDR3aa: CATSREGTGDYYGYTF
CDR3nt: TGTGCCACCAGCAGAGAAGGGACAGGAGATTACTATGGCTACACCTTC

j_gene: TRBJ2-1
abundance: once
v_gene: TRBV19
d_gene: -
CDR3aa: CASSIVRGHEQFF
CDR3nt: TGTGCCAGTAGTATAGTGAGGGGCCATGAGCAGTTCTTC

j_gene: TRBJ1-5
abundance: -
v_gene: TRBV5-6
d_gene: -
CDR3aa: CASSLQGQPQHF
CDR3nt: TGTGCCAGCAGCTTGCAGGGTCAGCCCCAGCATTTT

j_gene: TRBJ2-1
abundance: large
v_gene: TRBV28
d_gene: -
CDR3aa: CASALATYNEQFF
CDR3nt: TGTGCCAGTGCTCTGGCTACATACAATGAGCAGTTCTTC

j_gene: TRBJ2-1
abundance: -
v_gene: TRBV4-1
d_gene: -
CDR3aa: CASSQASGFYNEQFF
CDR3nt: TGCGCCAGCAGCCAAGCATCCGGGTTTTACAATGAGCAGTTCTTC

j_gene: TRBJ1-1
abundance: -
v_gene: TRBV11-2
d_gene: -
CDR3aa: CASSLGGLNTEAFF
CDR3nt: TGTGCCAGCAGCTTGGGGGGACTTAACACTGAAGCTTTCTTT

j_gene: TRBJ2-1
abundance: -
v_gene: TRBV27
d_gene: -
CDR3aa: CASSFINEQFF
CDR3nt: TGTGCCAGCAGTTTTATAAATGAGCAGTTCTTC

j_gene: TRBJ2-2
abundance: -
v_gene: TRBV29-1
d_gene: -
CDR3aa: CSALAWVDTGELFF
CDR3nt: TGCAGCGCCCTGGCCTGGGTGGACACCGGGGAGCTGTTTTTT

j_gene: TRBJ2-1
abundance: once
v_gene: TRBV5-1
d_gene: -
CDR3aa: CASSLAGPQVNEQFF
CDR3nt: TGCGCCAGCAGCTTGGCCGGGCCCCAGGTCAATGAGCAGTTCTTC

j_gene: TRBJ1-2
abundance: -
v_gene: TRBV19
d_gene: -
CDR3aa: CASSIAPENYGYTF
CDR3nt: TGTGCCAGTAGTATAGCCCCGGAGAACTATGGCTACACCTTC

j_gene: TRBJ1-2
abundance: -
v_gene: TRBV4-1
d_gene: TRBD1
CDR3aa: CASSYPTGRRNGYTF
CDR3nt: TGCGCCAGCAGCTACCCGACAGGGCGACGTAATGGCTACACCTTC

j_gene: TRBJ2-2
abundance: few
v_gene: TRBV10-2
d_gene: TRBD1
CDR3aa: CASKTGFGTGELFF
CDR3nt: TGCGCCAGCAAGACAGGGTTCGGCACCGGGGAGCTGTTTTTT

j_gene: TRBJ2-1
abundance: once
v_gene: TRBV7-9
d_gene: TRBD1
CDR3aa: CASSSGRDSNEQFF
CDR3nt: TGTGCCAGCAGCTCCGGTCGGGACAGTAATGAGCAGTTCTTC

j_gene: TRBJ1-2
abundance: -
v_gene: TRBV13
d_gene: -
CDR3aa: CANGPSTYGYTF
CDR3nt: TGTGCCAACGGACCGAGTACATATGGCTACACCTTC

j_gene: TRBJ1-1
abundance: few
v_gene: TRBV4-1
d_gene: -
CDR3aa: CASSQGPTGPYTEAFF
CDR3nt: TGCGCCAGCAGCCAAGGCCCAACGGGACCGTACACTGAAGCTTTCTTT

j_gene: TRBJ2-7
abundance: -
v_gene: TRBV29-1
d_gene: TRBD1
CDR3aa: CSVEEYRGYEQYF
CDR3nt: TGCAGCGTTGAAGAGTACAGGGGCTACGAGCAGTACTTC